This entry lists 18 T cell receptor beta chains sequenced from one sample in a study of blood T cell repertoires in COVID-19. TCRdb keeps only in-frame clones here, not all; method: immunoSEQ multiplex PCR. This repertoire shows a few hundred thousand clones, around 90% found once; its top ten account for about 3%. Sequenced sample: peripheral blood. These TCRs come from a woman aged 25 to 39 with COVID-19, enrolled during active disease.

The CDR3 DNA is TGTGCCAGCAGTTATAACAGGAACACTGAAGCTTTCTTT. Its translation: CASSYNRNTEAFF. V usage is TRBV6-2 or TRBV6-3 and J usage is TRBJ1-1; D unclear. V lost 3 bases, J lost 1 base, and 6 bases lay in between. The CDR3 runs to 13 residues. Per germline, CDR1 MNHEY and CDR2 SVGEGT.

J is TRBJ1-4 and V is TRBV27, with 8 bases lining up with TRBD1. The CDR3 spans 15 residues. With V trimmed by 5 bases and J by 12 bases, 14 bases remained unmatched. Germline V CDR1 and CDR2: MNHEY, SMNVEV (reference sequence). The CDR3 DNA is TGTGCCAGCAGTCCCCTAAAAACAACAGGGGGGGAACTGTTTTTT. This gives the protein CASSPLKTTGGELFF. Using reference TRBV27 and TRBJ1-4 for the parts outside the CDR3, the full variable domain is EAQVTQNPRYLITVTGKKLTVTCSQNMNHEYMSWYRQDPGLGLRQIYYSMNVEVTDKGDVPEGYKVSRKEKRNFPLILESPSPNQTSLYFCASSPLKTTGGELFFGSGTQLSVL.

The V and J genes are TRBV11-3 and TRBJ2-7; no reliable D call. CDR3 length: 12 residues. Germline CDR1 and CDR2: SGHNT and YENEEA. The V end was cut by 6 bases, the J end by 6 bases, with 12 bases between. The CDR3 DNA follows: TGTGCCAGCAGTCTCTCGTTCGGCGAGCAGTACTTC. Translation gives CASSLSFGEQYF.

The chain employs TRBV7-2 and TRBJ1-6; 7 bases match TRBD1. The germline CDR1 and CDR2 sequences are SGHTA and FQGNSA. With 3 bases clipped from V and 6 bases from J, the junction kept 2 bases outside the gene matches. There are 14 residues in the CDR3. DNA of the CDR3: TGTGCCAGCAGCTTTCGACAGGGTAATTCACCCCTCCACTTT. Protein product: CASSFRQGNSPLHF. Based on the CDR3 plus reference TRBV7-2 and TRBJ1-6, the full variable domain is GAGVSQSPSNKVTEKGKDVELRCDPISGHTALYWYRQSLGQGLEFLIYFQGNSAPDKSGLPSDRFSAERTGGSVSTLTIQRTQQEDSAVYLCASSFRQGNSPLHFGNGTRLTVT.

The chain has TRBV11-3 and TRBJ2-2, with D possibly being TRBD2 (5 bases). The germline gives CDR1 SGHNT, CDR2 YENEEA. V lost 0 bases and J 3 bases, leaving 14 bases between the germline ends. The CDR3 spans 17 residues. The CDR3 DNA reads TGTGCCAGCAGCTTAGAGCTCGGAGGACCGGACACCGGGGAGCTGTTTTTT. Amino acid sequence: CASSLELGGPDTGELFF.

The count of this clone is one. The genes are TRBV2 and TRBJ2-1, with 11 bases lining up with TRBD2. The CDR3 covers 16 residues. J was trimmed by 2 bases and V by 5 bases; bases with no gene match: 5. Germline V gene data show CDR1 as SNHLY and CDR2 as FYNNEI. CDR3 DNA: TGTGCCAGCAGTCTAACTAGCGGGGGTACCTACAATGAGCAGTTCTTC. Its protein product is CASSLTSGGTYNEQFF.

The rearrangement joins TRBV21-1 to TRBJ1-2; TRBD1, as called in the table, went unchecked against the DNA. TRBV21-1 is a pseudogene. This CDR3 spans 16 amino acids. The CDR3 loop reads CASSKDLSGRGGGYTF. CDR3 coding DNA: TGTGCCAGCAGCAAAGACCTTTCTGGACGAGGGGGTGGCTACACCTTC.

The J gene is TRBJ1-3, the V gene TRBV5-1; 7 positions agree with TRBD1. The V gene's germline CDR1 is SGHRS and CDR2 YFSETQ. V shed 0 bases and J 0 bases; nucleotides not matched to a gene: 9. CDR3 length: 18 amino acids. CDR3 coding DNA: TGCGCCAGCAGCTTGGACTACAGGGGAAGCCCCTCTGGAAACACCATATATTTT. Translation: CASSLDYRGSPSGNTIYF.

J is TRBJ1-4 and V is TRBV6-5, with unresolved D. CDR1 and CDR2 from the germline V gene are MNHEY and SVGAGI. The CDR3 totals 14 residues. Trimming shortened V by 5 bases and J by 4 bases, and 11 bases separated the two germline ends. In nucleotides, the CDR3 is TGTGCCAGCAGTACCACTCGGAGTAATGAAAAACTGTTTTTT. Protein: CASSTTRSNEKLFF.

The table lists this clone with a count of one. The chain carries TRBV5-1 and TRBJ1-2; D remains unclear. V was shortened by 4 bases and J by 3 bases, with 10 bases between the two germline ends. CDR3 length: 13 amino acids. Germline V lookup: CDR1 SGHRS, CDR2 YFSETQ. CDR3 nucleotide sequence: TGCGCCAGCAGCCCCCCAGCGGACTATGGCTACACCTTC. Protein sequence: CASSPPADYGYTF.

This clone was observed once. The V and J genes are TRBV27 and TRBJ2-1, with a weak D call TRBD2 (6 bases). Deletions cut 1 base from V and 9 bases from J, with 13 bases between. Germline V gives CDR1 MNHEY, CDR2 SMNVEV (reference sequence). The CDR3 sequence is 14 residues long. CDR3 nucleotide sequence: TGTGCCAGCAGTTTATTCCCCTCGCGGGGTGAGCAGTTCTTC. This gives the protein CASSLFPSRGEQFF.

The chain is built from TRBV2 and TRBJ1-6, with unresolved D. The V and J ends lost 3 bases and 3 bases respectively, with 3 bases between them. This CDR3 has 13 residues. From germline, CDR1 is SNHLY and CDR2 FYNNEI. CDR3 region: CASSDSYNSPLHF. CDR3 bases: TGTGCCAGCAGTGACAGCTATAATTCACCCCTCCACTTT. The variable domain in full, with the rest retrieved from reference TRBV2 and TRBJ1-6, is EPEVTQTPSHQVTQMGQEVILRCVPISNHLYFYWYRQILGQKVEFLVSFYNNEISEKSEIFDDQFSVERPDGSNFTLKIRSTKLEDSAMYFCASSDSYNSPLHFGNGTRLTVT.

This rearrangement joins TRBV11-2 to TRBJ2-7; 14 bases align to TRBD2. CDR1 is SGHAT, CDR2 FQNNGV, per germline. V was clipped by 8 bases and J by 6 bases; unmatched bases: 12. The CDR3 has 16 residues. The CDR3 coding sequence is TGTGCCAGCTTGGGACTAGCGGGGGCCGGGGGGTCCGAGCAGTACTTC. Translated, it gives CASLGLAGAGGSEQYF.

In DNA form, the CDR3 reads TGTGCCAGTAGTAGGACAGCCTCGGGCGAGCAGTACGTC. This encodes CASSRTASGEQYV. This chain links TRBV19 with TRBJ2-7; maybe TRBD1 (6 bases). There are 13 residues in the CDR3. Germline values: CDR1 LNHDA, CDR2 SQIVND (reference sequence). Trimming shortened V by 4 bases and J by 6 bases, and 13 bases separated the two germline ends.

This clone has just one count. J is TRBJ2-2 and V is TRBV19; weak D call: TRBD2 (5 bases). V lost 7 bases and J 3 bases, leaving 15 bases between the germline ends. The length of the CDR3 is 15 residues. Germline assignment: CDR1 LNHDA and CDR2 SQIVND (reference sequence). For the CDR3, the DNA is TGTGCCAGTAACCCTCGGGGTGCCGACACCGGGGAGCTGTTTTTT. It is translated as CASNPRGADTGELFF.

The rearrangement uses TRBV5-6 and TRBJ2-1; 9 nucleotides match TRBD1. There are 14 residues in the CDR3. Germline-derived CDR1 and CDR2 are SGHDT and YYEEEE. After removal of 2 bases from V and 8 bases from J, the junction contained 5 bases not matched to a gene. CDR3 amino acids: CASSFGQGLHEQFF. As DNA, the CDR3 is TGTGCCAGCAGCTTCGGACAGGGGCTCCATGAGCAGTTCTTC.

The rearrangement links TRBV21-1 to TRBJ2-5; TRBD2 is the table's D call and was not checked against the DNA. TRBV21-1 counts as a pseudogene. This CDR3 region has 16 residues. The CDR3 sequence: CASSNETKLGSPTQYF. CDR3 nucleotide sequence: TGTGCCAGCAGCAACGAAACAAAATTAGGGAGTCCGACCCAGTACTTC.

This clone was observed a handful of times. V usage is TRBV5-8 and J usage is TRBJ2-1, with 8 bases identical to TRBD1. The CDR3 extends over 15 amino acids. Germline V lookup: CDR1 SGHTS, CDR2 YDEGEE. Unmatched junction bases numbered 5, after V lost 3 bases and J lost 3 bases. The CDR3 sequence: CASSYIGQGYNEQFF. DNA for the CDR3: TGTGCCAGCAGCTACATTGGACAGGGCTACAATGAGCAGTTCTTC.